The 27 T cell receptor beta chains below come from one sample, sequenced in a study of regulatory T cells in long-lasting Graves disease. To make TCR beta libraries, researchers used iRepertoire HTBI primers and Arm-PCR of CDR3 regions. TCRdb redid the calling of the multiplex PCR reads with MiXCR, one entry per CDR3 protein. In the table there are about 360,000 distinct CDR3 sequences, about 16% of which are singletons. Time point defined: newly diagnosed GD, antithyroid drugs for less than 3 months. There was RNA extracted from PBMCs, and the TCR library was made from it. These data were also reused for a study on T cells in Graves' hyperthyroidism and ophthalmopathy.

The sample here was peripheral blood mononuclear cells (PBMCs), taken at new diagnosis, from a patient treated with antithyroid drugs. These receptors were collected from a woman aged 18-35 years with Graves disease.

This clonotype was found a few times. A much larger clone differs from this one at a single base, so this may be a read error. The chain uses TRBV5-1 and TRBJ1-2; D unclear. V lost 4 bases and J lost 6, with 16 bases in between. CDR1 is SGHRS and CDR2 is YFSETQ in the germline V gene. The CDR3 covers 14 residues. DNA of the CDR3: TGCGCCAGCAGCCCACGGATGGTGGAAGATGGCTACACCTTC. Translation gives CASSPRMVEDGYTF.

This clonotype was detected ten times or more. This clone may be a read error of a much larger clone one base away. This sequence joins TRBV12-3 or TRBV12-4 and TRBJ2-2; D not certain. The CDR3 runs to 13 residues. Trimming pared 2 bases from V and 1 base from J, leaving 2 bases between. The CDR3 here is CASSLQNTGELFF. CDR3 sequence (DNA): TGTGCCAGCAGTTTACAGAACACCGGGGAGCTGTTTTTT.

This clonotype showed up just a few times. The gene calls are TRBV24-1 and TRBJ2-1; 14 bases line up with TRBD2. This CDR3 has 14 amino acids. J gave up 2 bases and V 12 bases, and 2 bases lay outside the gene matches. Germline V gene data show CDR1 as KGHDR and CDR2 as SFDVKD. The CDR3 nucleotides read TGTGCCTCGGGACTAGCGGGAGCCTACAATGAGCAGTTCTTC. It specifies CASGLAGAYNEQFF.

In its sample, this clonotype was seen a few times. V is TRBV19 and J is TRBJ1-2; TRBD1 is a possible D gene (5 bases). Trimming stripped 5 bases from V and 8 bases from J, with 12 bases between. The germline CDR1 and CDR2 sequences are LNHDA and SQIVND (reference sequence). CDR3 size: 12 residues. CDR3 protein: CASSRQGKGYTF. In DNA form, the CDR3 reads TGTGCCAGTAGTCGGCAGGGTAAGGGCTACACCTTC.

This clonotype was seen a few times. This chain's CDR3 is CASSQGAGVLYEQYF. The CDR3 DNA sequence: TGCGCCAGCAGCCAAGGAGCAGGGGTCCTGTACGAGCAGTACTTC. The chain combines TRBV4-1 with TRBJ2-7; D possibly corresponds to TRBD1 (6 bases). Germline CDR1 and CDR2: MGHRA and YSYEKL. V lost 1 base and J lost 4, with 14 bases in between. This CDR3 is 15 amino acids long.

A few counts support this clonotype. The genes are TRBV30 and TRBJ1-5, with 9 bases aligning to TRBD1. The J segment lost 2 bases and the V segment lost 1 base, leaving 9 bases of the junction unmatched. This CDR3 has 17 residues. Germline V gene sequence: CDR1 GTSNPN, CDR2 SVGIG (reference sequence). The CDR3 sequence is CAWSGQGERYGNQPQHF. DNA for the CDR3: TGTGCCTGGAGTGGACAGGGGGAGAGATACGGCAATCAGCCCCAGCATTTT.

Only a few counts were recorded for this clonotype. The genes are TRBV6-2 or TRBV6-3 and TRBJ1-5, with TRBD1 identical over 9 bases. The trim removed 7 bases at V and 4 bases at J, leaving 8 bases unmatched. Germline V gene lookup returns CDR1 MNHEY and CDR2 SVGEGT. The CDR3 loop spans 15 amino acids. CDR3 nucleotide sequence: TGTGCCAGCACTACAGTACAGGGGGCGAATCAGCCCCAGCATTTT. Translating gives CASTTVQGANQPQHF.

This clonotype was recorded at least ten times. This chain links TRBV7-6 with TRBJ2-5, with D unclear. V was pared by 5 bases and J by 5 bases, with 9 bases between. There are 12 residues in the CDR3. In germline, CDR1 is SGHVS, CDR2 FNYEAQ. CDR3 bases: TGTGCCAGCAGCCCCCCATGGGAGACCCAGTACTTC. It codes for CASSPPWETQYF.

J is TRBJ1-2 and V is TRBV2; the match to TRBD1 covers 10 bases. This CDR3 is built from 16 residues. V shed 6 bases, J shed 2 bases, and the junction held 9 bases outside the gene matches. Germline V gene lookup returns CDR1 SNHLY and CDR2 FYNNEI. The DNA for the CDR3 is TGTGCCAGCAGCAATTCCGGGACAGGGGAAAACTATGGCTACACCTTC. It translates to CASSNSGTGENYGYTF.

There are a few counts of this clonotype. The chain couples TRBV28 to TRBJ2-2; maybe TRBD1 (6 bases). In germline, CDR1 is MDHEN, CDR2 SYDVKM. V lost 1 base to trimming and J lost 10 bases, with 10 bases between them. The CDR3 has 13 residues. CDR3 sequence reads: CASSLLGTQELFF. DNA for the CDR3: TGTGCCAGCAGTTTATTAGGGACACAGGAGCTGTTTTTT.

This clonotype was observed at least ten times. This rearrangement joins TRBV2 to TRBJ1-1; tentative D call: TRBD1 (5 bases). V was pared by 11 bases and J by 0 bases, with 16 bases between. The germline CDR1 and CDR2 sequences are SNHLY and FYNNEI. The CDR3 covers 14 residues. CDR3 DNA sequence: TGTGCCTTGACTGGTGGGGGTTTGAACACTGAAGCTTTCTTT. This codes for CALTGGGLNTEAFF.

J is TRBJ2-5 and V is TRBV24-1; 7 bases are shared with TRBD2. Per the germline V gene, CDR1 is KGHDR and CDR2 is SFDVKD. The CDR3 has 14 amino acids. V trimming: 0 bases; J trimming: 5 bases; junction bases outside the gene matches: 2. CDR3 region: CATSDLREEETQYF. The CDR3 DNA follows: TGTGCCACCAGTGATTTGCGGGAGGAGGAGACCCAGTACTTC.

A remark on this clonotype: The junction departs from germline at one end; a sequencing error may be responsible. V gene TRBV4-2 combines with J gene TRBJ1-1; D gene uncertain. The CDR3 contains 15 residues. Germline assignment: CDR1 LGHNA and CDR2 YNFKEQ. The CDR3 coding sequence is TGTGCCAGGAGGCAAGGTTGGGGAGGTAACACTGAAGGTTTCTTT. It translates to CARRQGWGGNTEGFF.

This clonotype was detected once. A read error is the likely source, as a far larger clone sits one nucleotide away. CDR3 in DNA: TGTGCCAGCAGCCAATCCCCCGGAGGGTCTAGCGGGATATATGACCAGTTCTTC. Its protein product is CASSQSPGGSSGIYDQFF. This chain links TRBV11-2 with TRBJ2-1, with 9 bases fitting TRBD2. The CDR3 length is 18 residues. The germline V gene has CDR1 SGHAT and CDR2 FQNNGV.

This clonotype has at least ten counts. The chain couples TRBV5-1 to TRBJ2-5, with D maybe TRBD2 (6 bases). The V gene's germline CDR1 is SGHRS and CDR2 YFSETQ. V was shortened by 3 bases and J by 2 bases, with 20 bases between the two germline ends. The CDR3 is 17 residues long. CDR3 sequence reads: CASSSGRGSALQETQYF. For the CDR3, the DNA is TGCGCCAGCAGCTCGGGCCGGGGGTCAGCCTTACAAGAGACCCAGTACTTC.

Many counts were recorded for this clonotype. V gene TRBV27 combines with J gene TRBJ1-5, with D uncertain. Trimming removed 3 bases at V and 6 bases at J, with 6 bases between. CDR1 is MNHEY and CDR2 is SMNVEV in the germline V gene (reference sequence). This CDR3 has 12 amino acids. The CDR3 coding sequence is TGTGCCAGCAGTTTGGTCGGTCAGCCCCAGCATTTT. Translating it yields CASSLVGQPQHF.

The rearrangement joins TRBV28 to TRBJ1-1, with D possibly being TRBD1 (5 bases). The length of the CDR3 is 15 residues. In germline, CDR1 is MDHEN, CDR2 SYDVKM. V was cut by 4 bases and J by 3 bases, with 15 bases left in between. The CDR3 sequence is CASSSRELRDTEAFF. CDR3 sequence (DNA): TGTGCCAGCAGTTCCCGGGAGCTCAGGGACACTGAAGCTTTCTTT. Full variable domain (rest looked up from reference TRBV28 and TRBJ1-1): DVKVTQSSRYLVKRTGEKVFLECVQDMDHENMFWYRQDPGLGLRLIYFSYDVKMKEKGDIPEGYSVSREKKERFSLILESASTNQTSMYLCASSSRELRDTEAFFGQGTRLTVV.

The J gene is TRBJ2-1, the V gene TRBV20-1, with 10 positions matching TRBD2. J gave up 10 bases and V 0 bases, and 18 bases lay outside the gene matches. This CDR3 contains 18 residues. Germline CDR1 DFQATT, CDR2 SNEGSKA (reference sequence). In nucleotides, the CDR3 is TGCAGTGCTAGAGATGTGGGTCCTAGCGGGAGACAGAGGGAGGAGCAGTTCTTC. It translates to CSARDVGPSGRQREEQFF.

The table lists this clonotype with many counts. The CDR3 bases are TGTGCCACCACAGGCCCCGGGGAGACCCAGTACTTC. It yields the protein CATTGPGETQYF. The V and J genes are TRBV6-1 and TRBJ2-5, with a possible D match to TRBD1 (5 bases). The CDR3 loop spans 12 amino acids. The V end was cut by 10 bases, the J end by 5 bases, with 14 bases between. Germline CDR1 and CDR2: MNHNS and SASEGT.

This clonotype was observed at least ten times. This rearrangement joins TRBV7-3 to TRBJ2-7, with 8 bases matching TRBD1. V lost 5 bases to trimming and J lost 3 bases; unmatched junction nucleotides: 9. In germline, CDR1 is SGHTA, CDR2 FQGTGA. The CDR3 runs 15 residues. DNA for the CDR3: TGTGCCAGCAGCACTACCGGGACAGGAGACTACGAGCAGTACTTC. Translating gives CASSTTGTGDYEQYF.

There are a few counts of this clonotype. CDR3 region: CAISGASGRQNIQYF. CDR3 sequence (DNA): TGTGCCATCAGTGGAGCTAGCGGGAGACAAAACATTCAGTACTTC. V usage is TRBV10-3 and J usage is TRBJ2-4; 10 bases are a match to TRBD2. The CDR3 is 15 residues long. The V segment lost 4 bases and the J segment 5 bases; nucleotides outside the gene matches: 5. Germline CDR1 and CDR2: ENHRY and SYGVKD.

This clonotype was detected many times. The chain uses TRBV30 and TRBJ2-3; maybe TRBD2 (5 bases). The germline V gene encodes CDR1 GTSNPN and CDR2 SVGIG (reference sequence). The V and J ends lost 1 base and 5 bases respectively, with 10 bases between them. The CDR3 consists of 13 residues. The CDR3 protein is CAWSGSGKDTQYF. CDR3 coding DNA: TGTGCCTGGAGTGGTTCGGGAAAAGATACGCAGTATTTT.

This clonotype was detected many times. CDR3 bases: TGTGCCAGCAGCCTGGGGTGGCTAGCGGGAGAGGCGGCAGATACGCAGTATTTT. Translated, it gives CASSLGWLAGEAADTQYF. The chain uses TRBV7-2 and TRBJ2-3; 10 bases match TRBD2. J was trimmed by 4 bases and V by 5 bases; bases with no gene match: 15. In germline, CDR1 is SGHTA, CDR2 FQGNSA. The CDR3 totals 18 residues.

This clonotype occurred many times. The chain joins TRBV28 to TRBJ1-4, with TRBD1 matching over 10 bases. Per germline, CDR1 MDHEN and CDR2 SYDVKM. This CDR3 spans 15 amino acids. Trimming at V came to 5 bases and at J to 8 bases, leaving 8 bases not matched to a gene. In DNA, the CDR3 is TGTGCCAGCAGTGGACCCGGGACAGGGGACGAAAAACTGTTTTTT. This gives the protein CASSGPGTGDEKLFF.

The chain uses TRBV4-1 and TRBJ1-4; TRBD1 might be the D (6 bases). CDR1 is MGHRA and CDR2 is YSYEKL in the germline V gene. The CDR3 is 15 residues long. Deletions cut 0 bases from V and 10 bases from J, with 15 bases between. The CDR3 loop reads CASSQDRAGDGKLFF. The CDR3 DNA is TGCGCCAGCAGCCAAGATCGAGCAGGGGACGGAAAACTGTTTTTT.

This clonotype was observed a handful of times. One base away lies a much larger clone, so this may be a sequencing read error. V and J are TRBV20-1 and TRBJ1-1, with 7 bases identical to TRBD1. The CDR3 is 14 residues long. The germline V gene has CDR1 DFQATT and CDR2 SNEGSKA (reference sequence). J was trimmed by 7 bases and V by 5 bases; bases with no gene match: 13. This chain's CDR3 is CSAPNPRGAYEAFF. In nucleotides, the CDR3 is TGCAGTGCTCCGAATCCCAGGGGGGCCTATGAAGCTTTCTTT.

Ten or more counts support this clonotype. This chain joins TRBV20-1 and TRBJ2-1; 7 positions match TRBD2. V lost 5 bases and J lost 4; bases outside the gene matches: 8. This CDR3 comprises 14 residues. Germline-derived CDR1 and CDR2 are DFQATT and SNEGSKA (reference sequence). CDR3 sequence reads: CSAQQLSGYNEQFF. The CDR3 region has the DNA TGCAGTGCTCAACAGCTTAGCGGGTACAATGAGCAGTTCTTC.